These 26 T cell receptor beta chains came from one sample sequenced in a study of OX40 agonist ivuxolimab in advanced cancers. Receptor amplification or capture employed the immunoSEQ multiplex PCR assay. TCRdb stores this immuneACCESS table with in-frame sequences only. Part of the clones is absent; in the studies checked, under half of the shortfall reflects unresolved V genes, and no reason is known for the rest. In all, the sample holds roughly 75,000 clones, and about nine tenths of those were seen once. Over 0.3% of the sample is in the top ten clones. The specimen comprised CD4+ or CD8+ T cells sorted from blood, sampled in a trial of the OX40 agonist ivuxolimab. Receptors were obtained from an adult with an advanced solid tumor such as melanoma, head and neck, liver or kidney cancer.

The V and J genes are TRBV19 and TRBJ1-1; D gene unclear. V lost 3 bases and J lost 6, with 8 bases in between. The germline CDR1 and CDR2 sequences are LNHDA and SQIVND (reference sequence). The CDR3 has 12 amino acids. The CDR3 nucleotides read TGTGCCAGTAGTATTTTAGGTGCTGAAGCTTTCTTT. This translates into CASSILGAEAFF. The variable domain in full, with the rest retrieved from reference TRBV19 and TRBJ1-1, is DGGITQSPKYLFRKEGQNVTLSCEQNLNHDAMYWYRQDPGQGLRLIYYSQIVNDFQKGDIAEGYSVSREKKESFPLTVTSAQKNPTAFYLCASSILGAEAFFGQGTRLTVV.

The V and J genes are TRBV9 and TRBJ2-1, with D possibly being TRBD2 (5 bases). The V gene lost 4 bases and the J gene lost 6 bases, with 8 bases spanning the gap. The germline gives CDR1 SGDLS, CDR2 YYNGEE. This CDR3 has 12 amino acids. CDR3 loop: CASSRDRNEQFF. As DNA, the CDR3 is TGTGCCAGCAGCCGGGATCGCAATGAGCAGTTCTTC.

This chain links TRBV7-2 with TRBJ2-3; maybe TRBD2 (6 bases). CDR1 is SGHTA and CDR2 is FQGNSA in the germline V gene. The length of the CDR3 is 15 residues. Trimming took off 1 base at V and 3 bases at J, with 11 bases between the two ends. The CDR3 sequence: CASSLGGAGTDTQYF. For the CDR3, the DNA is TGTGCCAGCAGCTTAGGGGGCGCGGGGACAGATACGCAGTATTTT.

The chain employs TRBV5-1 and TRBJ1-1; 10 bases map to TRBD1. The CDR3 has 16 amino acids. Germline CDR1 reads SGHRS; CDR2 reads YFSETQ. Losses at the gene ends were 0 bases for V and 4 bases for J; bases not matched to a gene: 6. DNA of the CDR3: TGCGCCAGCAGCTTGGAAGGGAGGACAGGGGGCACTGAAGCTTTCTTT. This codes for CASSLEGRTGGTEAFF.

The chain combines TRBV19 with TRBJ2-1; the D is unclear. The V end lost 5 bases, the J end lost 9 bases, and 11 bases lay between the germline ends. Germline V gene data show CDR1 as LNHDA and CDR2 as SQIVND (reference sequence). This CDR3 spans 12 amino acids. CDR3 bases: TGTGCCAGTAGTGTGTCCCTGGGTGAGCAGTTCTTC. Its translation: CASSVSLGEQFF. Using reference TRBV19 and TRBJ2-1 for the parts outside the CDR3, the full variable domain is DGGITQSPKYLFRKEGQNVTLSCEQNLNHDAMYWYRQDPGQGLRLIYYSQIVNDFQKGDIAEGYSVSREKKESFPLTVTSAQKNPTAFYLCASSVSLGEQFFGPGTRLTVL.

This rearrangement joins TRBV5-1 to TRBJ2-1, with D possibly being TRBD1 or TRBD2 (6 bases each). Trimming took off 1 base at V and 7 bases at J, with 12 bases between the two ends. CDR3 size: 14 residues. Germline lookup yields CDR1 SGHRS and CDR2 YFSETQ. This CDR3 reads CASSLLGAGNEQFF. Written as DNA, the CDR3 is TGCGCCAGCAGCTTGCTGGGGGCGGGGAATGAGCAGTTCTTC.

As DNA, the CDR3 is TGCGCCAGCAGCCTCGACAGGGCTAACTATGGCTACACCTTC. This gives the protein CASSLDRANYGYTF. J is TRBJ1-2 and V is TRBV4-1; 7 nucleotides match TRBD1. Germline V CDR1 and CDR2: MGHRA, YSYEKL. J was trimmed by 0 bases and V by 4 bases; bases with no gene match: 2. The CDR3 length is 14 residues.

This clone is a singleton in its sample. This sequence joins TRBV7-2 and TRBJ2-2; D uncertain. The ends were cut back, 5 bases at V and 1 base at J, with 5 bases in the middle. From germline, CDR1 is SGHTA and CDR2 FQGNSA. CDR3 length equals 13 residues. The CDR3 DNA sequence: TGTGCCAGCAGCAAAGAGAACACCGGGGAGCTGTTTTTT. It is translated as CASSKENTGELFF.

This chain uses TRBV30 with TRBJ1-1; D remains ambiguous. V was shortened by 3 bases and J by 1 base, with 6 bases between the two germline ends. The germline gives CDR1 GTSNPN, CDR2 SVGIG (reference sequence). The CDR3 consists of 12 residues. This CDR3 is CAWSRENTEAFF. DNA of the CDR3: TGTGCCTGGAGCAGAGAGAACACTGAAGCTTTCTTT.

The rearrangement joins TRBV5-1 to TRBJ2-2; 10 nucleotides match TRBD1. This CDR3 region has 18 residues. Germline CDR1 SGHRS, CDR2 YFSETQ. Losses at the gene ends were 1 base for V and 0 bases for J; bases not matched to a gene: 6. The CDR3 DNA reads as TGCGCCAGCAGCTTGACTCCCGGGACAGGGGCGAACACCGGGGAGCTGTTTTTT. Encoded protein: CASSLTPGTGANTGELFF.

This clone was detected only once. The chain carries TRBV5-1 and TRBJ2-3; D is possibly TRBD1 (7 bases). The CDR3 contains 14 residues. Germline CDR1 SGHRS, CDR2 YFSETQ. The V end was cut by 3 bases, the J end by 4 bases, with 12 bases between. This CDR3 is CASSSRGVADTQYF. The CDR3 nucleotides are TGCGCCAGCAGCTCCAGGGGGGTGGCAGATACGCAGTATTTT.

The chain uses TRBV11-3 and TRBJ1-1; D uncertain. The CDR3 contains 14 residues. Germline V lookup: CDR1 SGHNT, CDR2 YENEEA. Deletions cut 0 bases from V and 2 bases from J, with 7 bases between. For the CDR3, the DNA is TGTGCCAGCAGCTTAGATGGAGGTAACACTGAAGCTTTCTTT. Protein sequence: CASSLDGGNTEAFF. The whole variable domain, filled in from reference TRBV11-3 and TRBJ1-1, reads EAGVVQSPRYKIIEKKQPVAFWCNPISGHNTLYWYLQNLGQGPELLIRYENEEAVDDSQLPKDRFSAERLKGVDSTLKIQPAELGDSAVYLCASSLDGGNTEAFFGQGTRLTVV.

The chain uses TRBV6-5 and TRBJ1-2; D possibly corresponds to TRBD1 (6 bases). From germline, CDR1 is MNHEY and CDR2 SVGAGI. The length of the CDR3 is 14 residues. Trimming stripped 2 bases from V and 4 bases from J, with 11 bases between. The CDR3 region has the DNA TGTGCCAGCAGTTACGCACAGGGAGCCTATGGCTACACCTTC. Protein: CASSYAQGAYGYTF.

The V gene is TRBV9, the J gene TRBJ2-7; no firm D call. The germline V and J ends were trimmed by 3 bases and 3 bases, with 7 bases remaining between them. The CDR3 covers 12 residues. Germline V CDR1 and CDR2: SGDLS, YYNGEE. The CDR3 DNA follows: TGTGCCAGCAGCGCCACCTTCTACGAGCAGTACTTC. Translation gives CASSATFYEQYF.

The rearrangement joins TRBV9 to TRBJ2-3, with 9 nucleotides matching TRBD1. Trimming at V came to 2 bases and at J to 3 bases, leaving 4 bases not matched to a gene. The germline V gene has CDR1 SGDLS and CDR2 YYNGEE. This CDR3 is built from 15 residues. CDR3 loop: CASSVRTGDTDTQYF. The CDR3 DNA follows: TGTGCCAGCAGCGTCCGGACAGGGGATACAGATACGCAGTATTTT.

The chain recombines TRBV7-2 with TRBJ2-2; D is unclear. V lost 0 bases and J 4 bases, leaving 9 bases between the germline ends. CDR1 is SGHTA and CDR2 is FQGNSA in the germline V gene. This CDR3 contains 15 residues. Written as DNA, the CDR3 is TGTGCCAGCAGCTTAGCCCAGTTAGTCACCGGGGAGCTGTTTTTT. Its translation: CASSLAQLVTGELFF. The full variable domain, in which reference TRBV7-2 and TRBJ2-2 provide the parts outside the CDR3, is GAGVSQSPSNKVTEKGKDVELRCDPISGHTALYWYRQSLGQGLEFLIYFQGNSAPDKSGLPSDRFSAERTGGSVSTLTIQRTQQEDSAVYLCASSLAQLVTGELFFGEGSRLTVL.

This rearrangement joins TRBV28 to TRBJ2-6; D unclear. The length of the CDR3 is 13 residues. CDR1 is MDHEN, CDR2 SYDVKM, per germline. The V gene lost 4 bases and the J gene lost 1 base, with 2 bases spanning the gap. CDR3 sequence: CASSYSGANVLTF. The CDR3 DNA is TGTGCCAGCAGTTATTCTGGGGCCAACGTCCTGACTTTC.

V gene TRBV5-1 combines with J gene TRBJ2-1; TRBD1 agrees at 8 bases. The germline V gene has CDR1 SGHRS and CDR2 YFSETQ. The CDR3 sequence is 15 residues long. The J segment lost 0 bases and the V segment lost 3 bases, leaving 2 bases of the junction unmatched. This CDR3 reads CASSSTGGSYNEQFF. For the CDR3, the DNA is TGCGCCAGCAGCTCTACAGGGGGCTCCTACAATGAGCAGTTCTTC.

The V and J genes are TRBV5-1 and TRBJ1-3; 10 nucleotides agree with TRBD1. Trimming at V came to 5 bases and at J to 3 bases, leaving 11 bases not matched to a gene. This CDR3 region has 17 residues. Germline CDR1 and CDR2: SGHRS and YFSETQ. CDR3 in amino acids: CASSNTLGTGVGNTIYF. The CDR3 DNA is TGCGCCAGCAGTAACACCCTTGGGACAGGGGTTGGAAACACCATATATTTT. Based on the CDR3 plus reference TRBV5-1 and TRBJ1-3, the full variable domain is KAGVTQTPRYLIKTRGQQVTLSCSPISGHRSVSWYQQTPGQGLQFLFEYFSETQRNKGNFPGRFSGRQFSNSRSEMNVSTLELGDSALYLCASSNTLGTGVGNTIYFGEGSWLTVV.

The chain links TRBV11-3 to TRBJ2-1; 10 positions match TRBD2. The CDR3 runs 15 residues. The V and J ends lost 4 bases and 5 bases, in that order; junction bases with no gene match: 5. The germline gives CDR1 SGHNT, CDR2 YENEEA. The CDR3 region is CASSSASGGHNEQFF. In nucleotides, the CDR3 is TGTGCCAGCAGCTCGGCTAGCGGGGGACACAATGAGCAGTTCTTC. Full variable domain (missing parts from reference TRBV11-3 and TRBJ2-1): EAGVVQSPRYKIIEKKQPVAFWCNPISGHNTLYWYLQNLGQGPELLIRYENEEAVDDSQLPKDRFSAERLKGVDSTLKIQPAELGDSAVYLCASSSASGGHNEQFFGPGTRLTVL.

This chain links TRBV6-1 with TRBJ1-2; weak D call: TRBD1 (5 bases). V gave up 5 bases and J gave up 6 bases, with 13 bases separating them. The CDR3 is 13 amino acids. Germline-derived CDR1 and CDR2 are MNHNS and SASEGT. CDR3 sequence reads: CASSLGQRDGYTF. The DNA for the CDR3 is TGTGCCAGCAGTCTAGGACAAAGGGATGGCTACACCTTC.

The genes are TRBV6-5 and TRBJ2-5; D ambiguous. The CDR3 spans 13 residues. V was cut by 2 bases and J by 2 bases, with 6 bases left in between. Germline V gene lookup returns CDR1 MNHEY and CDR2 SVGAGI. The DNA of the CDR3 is TGTGCCAGCAGTTACAAAACACAAGAGACCCAGTACTTC. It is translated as CASSYKTQETQYF.

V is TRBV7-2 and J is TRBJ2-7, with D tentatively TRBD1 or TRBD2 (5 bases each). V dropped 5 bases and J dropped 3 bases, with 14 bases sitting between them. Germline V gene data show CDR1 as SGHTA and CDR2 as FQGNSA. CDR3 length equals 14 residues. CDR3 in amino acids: CASSPSPGGYEQYF. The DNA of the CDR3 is TGTGCCAGCAGCCCATCCCCTGGGGGCTACGAGCAGTACTTC. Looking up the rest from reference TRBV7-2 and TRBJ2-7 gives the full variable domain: GAGVSQSPSNKVTEKGKDVELRCDPISGHTALYWYRQSLGQGLEFLIYFQGNSAPDKSGLPSDRFSAERTGGSVSTLTIQRTQQEDSAVYLCASSPSPGGYEQYFGPGTRLTVT.

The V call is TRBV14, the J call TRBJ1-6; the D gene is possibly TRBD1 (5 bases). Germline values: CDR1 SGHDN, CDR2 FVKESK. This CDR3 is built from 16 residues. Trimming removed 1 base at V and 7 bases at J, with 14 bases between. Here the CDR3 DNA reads TGTGCCAGCAGCCAAGGGGGAGGCAGGGTGAATTCACCCCTCCACTTT. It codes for CASSQGGGRVNSPLHF.

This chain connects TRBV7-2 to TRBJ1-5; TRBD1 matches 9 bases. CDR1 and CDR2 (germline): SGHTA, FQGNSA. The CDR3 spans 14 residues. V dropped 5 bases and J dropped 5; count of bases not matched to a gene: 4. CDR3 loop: CASSLDRGYQPQHF. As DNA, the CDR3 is TGTGCCAGCAGCCTCGACAGGGGGTATCAGCCCCAGCATTTT.

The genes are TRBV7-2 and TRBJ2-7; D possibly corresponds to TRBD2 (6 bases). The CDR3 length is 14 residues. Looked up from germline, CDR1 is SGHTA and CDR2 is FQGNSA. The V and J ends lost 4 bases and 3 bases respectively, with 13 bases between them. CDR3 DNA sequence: TGTGCCAGCAGCTCTCGGGACTGGAACTACGAGCAGTACTTC. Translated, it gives CASSSRDWNYEQYF.